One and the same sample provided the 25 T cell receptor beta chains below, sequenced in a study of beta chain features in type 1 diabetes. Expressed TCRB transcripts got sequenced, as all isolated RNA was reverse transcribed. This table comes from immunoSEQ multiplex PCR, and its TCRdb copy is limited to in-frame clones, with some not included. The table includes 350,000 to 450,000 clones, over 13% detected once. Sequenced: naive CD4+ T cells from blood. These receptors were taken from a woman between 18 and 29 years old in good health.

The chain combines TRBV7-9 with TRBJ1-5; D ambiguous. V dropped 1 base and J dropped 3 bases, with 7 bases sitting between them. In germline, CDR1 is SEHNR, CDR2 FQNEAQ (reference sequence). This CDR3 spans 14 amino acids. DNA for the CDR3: TGTGCCAGCAGCTTAGAGACTCTCAATCAGCCCCAGCATTTT. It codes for CASSLETLNQPQHF.

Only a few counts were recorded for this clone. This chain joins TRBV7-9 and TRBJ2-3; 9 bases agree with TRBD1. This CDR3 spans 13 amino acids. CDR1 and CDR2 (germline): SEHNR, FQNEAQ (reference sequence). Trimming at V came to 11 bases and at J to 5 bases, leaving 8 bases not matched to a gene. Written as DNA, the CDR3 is TGTGCCGGAGAACAGGGGGCTGGAGATACGCAGTATTTT. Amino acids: CAGEQGAGDTQYF.

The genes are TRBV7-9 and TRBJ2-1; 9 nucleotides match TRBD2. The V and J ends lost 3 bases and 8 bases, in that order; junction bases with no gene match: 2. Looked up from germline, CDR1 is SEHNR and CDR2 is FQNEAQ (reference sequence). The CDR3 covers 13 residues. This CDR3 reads CASSFSGSYEQFF. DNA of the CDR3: TGTGCCAGCAGCTTTAGCGGGAGTTATGAGCAGTTCTTC. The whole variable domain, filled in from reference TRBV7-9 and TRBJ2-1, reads DTGVSQNPRHKITKRGQNVTFRCDPISEHNRLYWYRQTLGQGPEFLTYFQNEAQLEKSRLLSDRFSAERPKGSFSTLEIQRTEQGDSAMYLCASSFSGSYEQFFGPGTRLTVL.

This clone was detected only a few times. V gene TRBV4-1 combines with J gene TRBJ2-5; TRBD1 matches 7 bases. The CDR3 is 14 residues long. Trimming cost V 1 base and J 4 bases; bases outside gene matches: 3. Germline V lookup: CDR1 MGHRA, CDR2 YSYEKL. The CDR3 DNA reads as TGCGCCAGCAGCCAAGTGAGACAGGGAGAGACCCAGTACTTC. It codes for CASSQVRQGETQYF.

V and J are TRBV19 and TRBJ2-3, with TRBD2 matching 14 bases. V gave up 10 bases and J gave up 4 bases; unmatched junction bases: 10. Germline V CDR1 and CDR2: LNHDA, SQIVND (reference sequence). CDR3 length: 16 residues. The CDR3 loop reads CAIESGTSGSADTQYF. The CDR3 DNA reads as TGTGCCATTGAATCCGGGACTAGCGGGAGCGCAGATACGCAGTATTTT.

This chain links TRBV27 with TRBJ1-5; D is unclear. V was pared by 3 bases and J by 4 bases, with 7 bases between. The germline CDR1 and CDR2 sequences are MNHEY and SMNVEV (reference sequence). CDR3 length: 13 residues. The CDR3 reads CASSFRLNQPQHF. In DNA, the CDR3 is TGTGCCAGCAGTTTCCGCCTAAATCAGCCCCAGCATTTT.

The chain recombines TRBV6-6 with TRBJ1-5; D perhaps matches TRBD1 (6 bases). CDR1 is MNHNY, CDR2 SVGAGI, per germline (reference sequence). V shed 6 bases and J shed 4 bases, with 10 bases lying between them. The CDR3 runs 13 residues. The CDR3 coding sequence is TGTGCCAGCAGCTACGGACAGAATCAGCCCCAGCATTTT. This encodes CASSYGQNQPQHF.

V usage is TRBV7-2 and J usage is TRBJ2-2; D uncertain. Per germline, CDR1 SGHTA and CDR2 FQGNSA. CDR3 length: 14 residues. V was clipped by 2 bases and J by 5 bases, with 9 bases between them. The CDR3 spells CASSLFGYTGELFF. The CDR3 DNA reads TGTGCCAGCAGCTTATTCGGGTATACCGGGGAGCTGTTTTTT. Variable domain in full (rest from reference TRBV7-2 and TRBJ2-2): GAGVSQSPSNKVTEKGKDVELRCDPISGHTALYWYRQSLGQGLEFLIYFQGNSAPDKSGLPSDRFSAERTGGSVSTLTIQRTQQEDSAVYLCASSLFGYTGELFFGEGSRLTVL.

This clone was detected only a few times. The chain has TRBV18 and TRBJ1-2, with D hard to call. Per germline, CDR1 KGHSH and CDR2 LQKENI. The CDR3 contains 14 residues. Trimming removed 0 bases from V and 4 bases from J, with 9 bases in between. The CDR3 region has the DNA TGTGCCAGCTCACCACCGCAGTCTAGCTATGGCTACACCTTC. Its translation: CASSPPQSSYGYTF.

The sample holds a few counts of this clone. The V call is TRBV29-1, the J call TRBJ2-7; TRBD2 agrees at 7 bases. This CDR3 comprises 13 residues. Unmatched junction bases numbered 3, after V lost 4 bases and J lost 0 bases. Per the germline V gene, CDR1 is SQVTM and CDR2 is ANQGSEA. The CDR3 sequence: CSVVGGSSYEQYF. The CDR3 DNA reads TGCAGCGTTGTTGGCGGGAGCTCCTACGAGCAGTACTTC.

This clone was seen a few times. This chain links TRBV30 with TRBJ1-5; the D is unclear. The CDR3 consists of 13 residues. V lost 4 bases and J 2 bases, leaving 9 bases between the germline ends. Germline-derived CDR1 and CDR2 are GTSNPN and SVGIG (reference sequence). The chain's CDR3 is CAWNVEGNQPQHF. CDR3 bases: TGTGCCTGGAATGTGGAGGGCAATCAGCCCCAGCATTTT.

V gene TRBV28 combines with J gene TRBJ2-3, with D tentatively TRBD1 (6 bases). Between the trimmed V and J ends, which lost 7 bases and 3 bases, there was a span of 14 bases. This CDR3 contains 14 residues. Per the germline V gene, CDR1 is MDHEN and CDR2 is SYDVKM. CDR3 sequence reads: CASNVLDRTDTQYF. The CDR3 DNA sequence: TGTGCCAGCAACGTTCTAGACAGGACAGATACGCAGTATTTT.

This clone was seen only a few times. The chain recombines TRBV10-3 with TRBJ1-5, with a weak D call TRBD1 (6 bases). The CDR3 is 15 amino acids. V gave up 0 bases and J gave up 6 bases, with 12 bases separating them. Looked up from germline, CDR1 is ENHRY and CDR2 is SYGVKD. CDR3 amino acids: CAISESSGARQPQHF. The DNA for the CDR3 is TGTGCCATCAGTGAGTCATCAGGGGCTCGTCAGCCCCAGCATTTT.

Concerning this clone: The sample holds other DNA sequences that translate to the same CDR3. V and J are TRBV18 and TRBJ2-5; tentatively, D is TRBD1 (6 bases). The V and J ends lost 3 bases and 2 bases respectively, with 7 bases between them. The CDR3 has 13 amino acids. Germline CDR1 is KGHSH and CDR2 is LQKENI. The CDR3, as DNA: TGTGCCAGCTCACCCGGACAGCAAGAGACCCAGTACTTC. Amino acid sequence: CASSPGQQETQYF.

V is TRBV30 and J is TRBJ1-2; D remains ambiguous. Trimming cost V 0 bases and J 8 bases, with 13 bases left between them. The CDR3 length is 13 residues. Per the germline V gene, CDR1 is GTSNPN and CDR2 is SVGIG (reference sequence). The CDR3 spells CAWSVTGVRGYTF. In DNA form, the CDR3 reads TGTGCCTGGAGTGTAACGGGAGTAAGAGGCTACACCTTC.

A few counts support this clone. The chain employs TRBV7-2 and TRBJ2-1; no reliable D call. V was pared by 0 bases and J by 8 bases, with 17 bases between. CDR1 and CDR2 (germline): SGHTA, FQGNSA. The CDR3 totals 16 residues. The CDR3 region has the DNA TGTGCCAGCAGCTTAGCGCATTTAAGTCTCGGTGATGAGCAGTTCTTC. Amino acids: CASSLAHLSLGDEQFF.

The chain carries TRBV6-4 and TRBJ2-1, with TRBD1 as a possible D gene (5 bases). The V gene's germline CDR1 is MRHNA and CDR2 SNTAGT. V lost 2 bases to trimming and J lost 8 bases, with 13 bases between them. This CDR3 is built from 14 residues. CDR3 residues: CASSDRGGWDEQFF. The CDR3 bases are TGTGCCAGCAGTGACAGGGGCGGTTGGGATGAGCAGTTCTTC.

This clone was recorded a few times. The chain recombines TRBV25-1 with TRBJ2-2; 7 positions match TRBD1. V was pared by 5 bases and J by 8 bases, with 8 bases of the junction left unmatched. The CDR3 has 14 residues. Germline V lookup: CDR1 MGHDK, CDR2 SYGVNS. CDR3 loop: CASSITGVGGELFF. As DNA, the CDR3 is TGTGCCAGCAGTATCACAGGGGTAGGAGGGGAGCTGTTTTTT. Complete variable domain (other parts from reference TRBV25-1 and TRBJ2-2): EADIYQTPRYLVIGTGKKITLECSQTMGHDKMYWYQQDPGMELHLIHYSYGVNSTEKGDLSSESTVSRIRTEHFPLTLESARPSHTSQYLCASSITGVGGELFFGEGSRLTVL.

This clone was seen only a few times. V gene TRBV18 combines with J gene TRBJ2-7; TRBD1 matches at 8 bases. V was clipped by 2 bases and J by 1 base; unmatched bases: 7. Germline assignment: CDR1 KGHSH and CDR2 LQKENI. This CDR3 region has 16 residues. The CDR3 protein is CASSPARTGPSYEQYF. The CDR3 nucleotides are TGTGCCAGCTCACCAGCGAGGACAGGGCCTTCCTACGAGCAGTACTTC.

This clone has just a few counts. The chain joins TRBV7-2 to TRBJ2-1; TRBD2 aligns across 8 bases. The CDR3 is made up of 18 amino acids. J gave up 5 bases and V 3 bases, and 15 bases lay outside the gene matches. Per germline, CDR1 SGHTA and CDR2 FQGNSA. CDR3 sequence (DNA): TGTGCCAGCAGCTTCGATTCTCTCCCAAGCGGGAGCGACAATGAGCAGTTCTTC. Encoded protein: CASSFDSLPSGSDNEQFF.

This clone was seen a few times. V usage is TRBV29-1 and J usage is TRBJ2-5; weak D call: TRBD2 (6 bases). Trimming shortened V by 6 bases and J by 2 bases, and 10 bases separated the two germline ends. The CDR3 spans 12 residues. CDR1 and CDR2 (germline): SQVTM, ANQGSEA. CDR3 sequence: CSVGGSQETQYF. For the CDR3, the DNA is TGCAGCGTCGGAGGGTCACAAGAGACCCAGTACTTC.

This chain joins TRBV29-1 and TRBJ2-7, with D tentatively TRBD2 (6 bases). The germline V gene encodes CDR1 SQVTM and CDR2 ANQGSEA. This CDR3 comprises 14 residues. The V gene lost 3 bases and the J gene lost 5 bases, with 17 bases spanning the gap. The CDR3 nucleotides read TGCAGCGTTGAGGGCGGCGGGATTTCAAACGAGCAGTACTTC. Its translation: CSVEGGGISNEQYF.

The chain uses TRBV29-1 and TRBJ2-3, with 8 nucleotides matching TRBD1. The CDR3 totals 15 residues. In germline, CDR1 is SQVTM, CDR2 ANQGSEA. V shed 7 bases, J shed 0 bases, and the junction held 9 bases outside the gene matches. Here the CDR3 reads CSGTGTGLSTDTQYF. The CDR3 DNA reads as TGCAGCGGAACAGGGACAGGCCTAAGCACAGATACGCAGTATTTT.

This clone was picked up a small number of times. In DNA, the CDR3 is TGTGCCAGCAGCGCCCGGACTAGCGGGGTCCGGGAGACCCAGTACTTC. Translated: CASSARTSGVRETQYF. The J gene is TRBJ2-5, the V gene TRBV5-4; 12 bases agree with TRBD2. The V gene end was trimmed by 4 bases and the J gene end by 5 bases; junction bases not matched to a gene: 9. The germline CDR1 and CDR2 sequences are SGHNT and YYREEE (reference sequence). CDR3 length equals 16 residues. Based on the CDR3 plus reference TRBV5-4 and TRBJ2-5, the full variable domain is ETGVTQSPTHLIKTRGQQVTLRCSSQSGHNTVSWYQQALGQGPQFIFQYYREEENGRGNFPPRFSGLQFPNYSSELNVNALELDDSALYLCASSARTSGVRETQYFGPGTRLLVL.

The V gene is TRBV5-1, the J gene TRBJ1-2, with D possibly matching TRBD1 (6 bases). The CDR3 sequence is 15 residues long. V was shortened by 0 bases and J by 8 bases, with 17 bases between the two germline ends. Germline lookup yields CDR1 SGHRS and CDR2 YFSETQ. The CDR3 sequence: CASSLATGSLGGYTF. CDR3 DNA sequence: TGCGCCAGCAGCTTGGCAACAGGGTCCCTCGGCGGCTACACCTTC.